What follows is one TCR beta chain and its context. The data are from a study of blood T cell repertoires in COVID-19. About the study: Acute and convalescent COVID-19 specimens originated in the United States, Italy and Spain.

V lost 5 bases, J lost 7 bases, and 14 bases lay in between. Germline V gives CDR1 SGHVS, CDR2 FNYEAQ. This CDR3 has 14 amino acids. Authors' processing steps: Quantification of nucleated cells was approximated via reference gene primer amplification. Sequencing used immunoSEQ multiplex PCR; TCRdb keeps in-frame clones, though not all of them. V, J and clone size derive from that table, while D and trimming were established from the DNA sequence. The sample lists 200,000 to 300,000 clones, more than 75% occurring once. The receptor was isolated from a man aged 40-55 years who had recovered from COVID-19. The rearrangement joins TRBV7-6 to TRBJ2-2; weak D call: TRBD2 (5 bases). Sequencing was carried out using peripheral blood. The CDR3 region has the DNA TGTGCCAGCAGCACCACTAGGGCGGACGGGGAGCTGTTTTTT. It translates to CASSTTRADGELFF.